The entry below describes one T cell receptor (beta chain). The sample belongs to a study of sequential checkpoint blockade in melanoma. Treatment denoted: randomized to nivolumab then ipilimumab (arm A) or the reverse (arm B). Here immunoSEQ multiplex PCR was the method, and the copy in TCRdb shows in-frame clones only, minus some. The sample consists of about 3,500 clones, more than 15% of them appearing once. The CDR3 has 13 amino acids. The germline V gene encodes CDR1 SGHDN and CDR2 FVKESK. V lost 4 bases and J 3 bases, leaving 10 bases between the germline ends. The sample here was tumor tissue (inferred from file names), taken from a patient given nivolumab and ipilimumab in sequence. The rearrangement links TRBV14 to TRBJ2-7; no firm D call. This sequence was found in a human donor with melanoma. CDR3 sequence: CASSPFPVYEQYF. The CDR3 DNA is TGTGCCAGCAGCCCCTTTCCGGTCTACGAGCAGTACTTC.